One and the same sample provided the 29 T cell receptor beta chains below, sequenced in a study of cytomegalovirus exposure and HLA in healthy donors. The data were produced by immunoSEQ multiplex PCR, yet TCRdb's version contains in-frame clones alone and is incomplete. The top ten clones hold approximately 8.7% of a sample with roughly 150,000 clones, approximately 86% of them seen once. Sequenced input: PBMCs. These receptor sequences come from a man younger than 30 in good health and CMV-seropositive.

This clone was recorded once. The V call is TRBV4-2, the J call TRBJ1-6; D not resolved. Germline-derived CDR1 and CDR2 are LGHNA and YNFKEQ. V dropped 2 bases and J dropped 0 bases, with 14 bases sitting between them. This CDR3 comprises 18 residues. CDR3 nucleotide sequence: TGTGCCAGCAGCCAAACGCTTGCGCTAAGCTCCTATAATTCACCCCTCCACTTT. Its translation: CASSQTLALSSYNSPLHF.

In this sample, this clone turned up once. The J gene is TRBJ2-1, the V gene TRBV28; no reliable D call. V lost 6 bases and J 0 bases, leaving 9 bases between the germline ends. Germline V gives CDR1 MDHEN, CDR2 SYDVKM. This CDR3 is 14 amino acids long. DNA of the CDR3: TGTGCCAGCAGCGATGCGAGCTCCTACAATGAGCAGTTCTTC. The encoded protein is CASSDASSYNEQFF.

In nucleotides, the CDR3 is TGTGCCAGTAGTATTAAGGGGGGGGAAGGGAAGCCCCAGCATTTT. Protein sequence: CASSIKGGEGKPQHF. This rearrangement joins TRBV19 to TRBJ1-5; TRBD1 might be the D (6 bases). V was shortened by 3 bases and J by 8 bases, with 17 bases between the two germline ends. Germline V lookup: CDR1 LNHDA, CDR2 SQIVND (reference sequence). The length of the CDR3 is 15 residues.

This clone occurred a few times. This chain links TRBV6-5 with TRBJ2-7, with 7 bases lining up with TRBD1. V shed 5 bases, J shed 5 bases, and the junction held 6 bases outside the gene matches. The CDR3 contains 13 residues. The germline V gene encodes CDR1 MNHEY and CDR2 SVGAGI. The CDR3 nucleotides are TGTGCCAGCAGTACAACAGGGGCCCACGAGCAGTACTTC. Translating it yields CASSTTGAHEQYF.

The rearrangement uses TRBV18 and TRBJ2-7, with TRBD1 matching over 9 bases. The germline CDR1 and CDR2 sequences are KGHSH and LQKENI. V shed 6 bases, J shed 7 bases, and the junction held 10 bases outside the gene matches. The CDR3 spans 14 residues. The chain's CDR3 is CASSPGTGLGEQYF. The CDR3 nucleotides read TGTGCCAGCTCTCCCGGGACAGGGCTAGGGGAGCAGTACTTC.

V and J are TRBV6-1 and TRBJ1-5; possibly TRBD1 for D (6 bases). Trimming took off 7 bases at V and 5 bases at J, with 18 bases between the two ends. This CDR3 comprises 15 residues. Germline-derived CDR1 and CDR2 are MNHNS and SASEGT. The CDR3 loop is CASKGTHEWYQPQHF. In DNA form, the CDR3 reads TGTGCCAGCAAGGGGACACACGAATGGTATCAGCCCCAGCATTTT.

The chain links TRBV11-3 to TRBJ1-1, with 7 bases matching TRBD1. This CDR3 comprises 14 residues. CDR1 is SGHNT, CDR2 YENEEA, per germline. With V trimmed by 2 bases and J by 5 bases, 5 bases remained unmatched. The CDR3 DNA follows: TGTGCCAGCAGCTTATTGCAGGGGGATACTGAAGCTTTCTTT. Residues: CASSLLQGDTEAFF.

V usage is TRBV14 and J usage is TRBJ2-7, with 9 bases matching TRBD1. Germline values: CDR1 SGHDN, CDR2 FVKESK. The J segment lost 2 bases and the V segment lost 3 bases, leaving 14 bases of the junction unmatched. The CDR3 has 18 residues. CDR3 sequence: CASSHFRDRVRGAYEQYF. CDR3 sequence (DNA): TGTGCCAGCAGCCACTTCCGGGACAGGGTGAGGGGGGCCTACGAGCAGTACTTC.

CDR3 bases: TGTGCCAGCAGCCCCGGGACAGTCAATTCACCCCTCCACTTT. This encodes CASSPGTVNSPLHF. The V and J genes are TRBV9 and TRBJ1-6, with TRBD1 matching over 7 bases. CDR1 SGDLS and CDR2 YYNGEE come from the germline V gene. This CDR3 has 14 residues. J gave up 7 bases and V 4 bases, and 5 bases lay outside the gene matches.

The genes are TRBV5-1 and TRBJ2-5, with 7 bases that match TRBD1. CDR3 size: 15 residues. V dropped 1 base and J dropped 1; count of bases not matched to a gene: 4. Germline loops: CDR1 SGHRS, CDR2 YFSETQ. In nucleotides, the CDR3 is TGCGCCAGCAGCTTGTCTGGGACAGCCCAAGAGACCCAGTACTTC. Translated, it gives CASSLSGTAQETQYF. Supplemented by reference TRBV5-1 and TRBJ2-5, the full variable domain reads KAGVTQTPRYLIKTRGQQVTLSCSPISGHRSVSWYQQTPGQGLQFLFEYFSETQRNKGNFPGRFSGRQFSNSRSEMNVSTLELGDSALYLCASSLSGTAQETQYFGPGTRLLVL.

A single count supports this clone. The V gene is TRBV5-1, the J gene TRBJ2-1; D remains unclear. The CDR3 is made up of 16 amino acids. The germline V and J ends were trimmed by 1 base and 0 bases, with 11 bases remaining between them. Germline assignment: CDR1 SGHRS and CDR2 YFSETQ. This CDR3 is CASSLMARSSYNEQFF. Written as DNA, the CDR3 is TGCGCCAGCAGCTTGATGGCTAGGAGCTCCTACAATGAGCAGTTCTTC. The variable domain in full, completed from reference TRBV5-1 and TRBJ2-1, reads KAGVTQTPRYLIKTRGQQVTLSCSPISGHRSVSWYQQTPGQGLQFLFEYFSETQRNKGNFPGRFSGRQFSNSRSEMNVSTLELGDSALYLCASSLMARSSYNEQFFGPGTRLTVL.

J is TRBJ2-7 and V is TRBV30, with a possible D match to TRBD1 (5 bases). Germline V gives CDR1 GTSNPN, CDR2 SVGIG (reference sequence). The CDR3 contains 14 residues. V lost 0 bases and J 2 bases, leaving 11 bases between the germline ends. The CDR3 nucleotides are TGTGCCTGGAGTGTAGGGGCAGCGACCTACGAGCAGTACTTC. Its translation: CAWSVGAATYEQYF.

The chain employs TRBV6-6 and TRBJ2-5; D gene uncertain. Trimming removed 4 bases at V and 7 bases at J, with 7 bases between. Germline loops: CDR1 MNHNY, CDR2 SVGAGI (reference sequence). This CDR3 spans 11 amino acids. The CDR3 coding sequence is TGTGCCAGCAGTTCGGTAGCGACCCAGTACTTC. Encoded protein: CASSSVATQYF.

The genes are TRBV18 and TRBJ2-3, with 7 positions matching TRBD1. Germline-derived CDR1 and CDR2 are KGHSH and LQKENI. The J segment lost 8 bases and the V segment lost 3 bases, leaving 23 bases of the junction unmatched. CDR3 length: 19 amino acids. The CDR3 DNA reads TGTGCCAGCTCACCGATTAACCCTCGCCGGGACAGTGTACGCGGTACGCAGTATTTT. This encodes CASSPINPRRDSVRGTQYF.

This chain connects TRBV21-1 to TRBJ1-5. TRBV21-1 is designated a pseudogene. The CDR3 is 16 residues long. CDR3 in amino acids: CASSKWSVNSNQPQHF. DNA of the CDR3: TGTGCCAGCAGCAAATGGTCGGTAAATAGCAATCAGCCCCAGCATTTT.

This clone was seen only once. The J gene is TRBJ2-1, the V gene TRBV25-1; tentatively, D is TRBD2 (6 bases). Trimming left V 4 bases short and J 9 bases short, with 22 bases between. There are 16 residues in the CDR3. CDR1 and CDR2 (germline): MGHDK, SYGVNS. The CDR3 coding sequence is TGTGCCAGCAGTGGACCCTTCAGGGAGGTGATAAGTGAGCAGTTCTTC. Translated, it gives CASSGPFREVISEQFF. Filled out from reference TRBV25-1 and TRBJ2-1, the complete variable domain reads EADIYQTPRYLVIGTGKKITLECSQTMGHDKMYWYQQDPGMELHLIHYSYGVNSTEKGDLSSESTVSRIRTEHFPLTLESARPSHTSQYLCASSGPFREVISEQFFGPGTRLTVL.

The CDR3 nucleotides are TGTGCCAGCAGTGAACTAATCGATGAGCAGTTCTTC. Amino acid sequence: CASSELIDEQFF. J is TRBJ2-1 and V is TRBV6-1; no clear D. CDR3 size: 12 residues. CDR1 and CDR2 (germline): MNHNS, SASEGT. V was clipped by 2 bases and J by 8 bases, with 7 bases between them.

This clone came up once. The rearrangement uses TRBV6-1 and TRBJ2-7; a weak D match, TRBD2 (5 bases). The V end lost 3 bases, the J end lost 4 bases, and 10 bases lay between the germline ends. Per germline, CDR1 MNHNS and CDR2 SASEGT. The CDR3 consists of 13 residues. The CDR3 bases are TGTGCCAGCAGTGAGATAACGGGATACGAGCAGTACTTC. Translating gives CASSEITGYEQYF.

V usage is TRBV10-3 and J usage is TRBJ2-3, with 10 nucleotides matching TRBD2. This CDR3 is 19 amino acids long. CDR1 ENHRY and CDR2 SYGVKD come from the germline V gene. V lost 5 bases, J lost 2 bases, and 16 bases stayed unmatched. The CDR3 protein is CAISRLAGRHEGPTDTQYF. CDR3 in DNA: TGTGCCATCAGTAGACTAGCGGGCCGACATGAGGGTCCCACAGATACGCAGTATTTT.

The rearrangement joins TRBV7-8 to TRBJ2-1, with 8 bases lining up with TRBD2. The CDR3 length is 18 residues. V lost 4 bases and J lost 8; bases outside the gene matches: 19. Per the germline V gene, CDR1 is SGHVS and CDR2 is FQNEAQ. CDR3 bases: TGTGCCAGCAGCTCTCACTCCTACGTCGGGAGGGCCGATGATGAGCAGTTCTTC. Protein: CASSSHSYVGRADDEQFF. Full variable domain (outside the CDR3, taken from reference TRBV7-8 and TRBJ2-1): GAGVSQSPRYKVAKRGQDVALRCDPISGHVSLFWYQQALGQGPEFLTYFQNEAQLDKSGLPSDRFFAERPEGSVSTLKIQRTQQEDSAVYLCASSSHSYVGRADDEQFFGPGTRLTVL.

The chain uses TRBV11-2 and TRBJ2-7; 11 bases are a match to TRBD2. The germline V gene encodes CDR1 SGHAT and CDR2 FQNNGV. The CDR3 totals 17 residues. With 3 bases clipped from V and 0 bases from J, the junction kept 7 bases outside the gene matches. This CDR3 reads CASSFTSGGISSYEQYF. CDR3 in DNA: TGTGCCAGCAGCTTTACTAGCGGGGGCATCAGCTCCTACGAGCAGTACTTC.

This chain connects TRBV27 to TRBJ2-7; tentative D call: TRBD2 (6 bases). Germline V gene lookup returns CDR1 MNHEY and CDR2 SMNVEV (reference sequence). The CDR3 runs 13 residues. Trimming pared 4 bases from V and 3 bases from J, leaving 10 bases between. CDR3 residues: CASSSSSVYEQYF. For the CDR3, the DNA is TGTGCCAGCAGTTCCTCTAGCGTCTACGAGCAGTACTTC.

The chain recombines TRBV5-4 with TRBJ1-2; a possible D gene is TRBD1 (5 bases). This CDR3 region has 14 residues. Trimming took off 1 base at V and 2 bases at J, with 9 bases between the two ends. Germline V gene sequence: CDR1 SGHNT, CDR2 YYREEE (reference sequence). The CDR3 DNA is TGTGCCAGCAGCTTGACAGGATCCAACTATGGCTACACCTTC. This codes for CASSLTGSNYGYTF.

The chain links TRBV9 to TRBJ1-3, with TRBD1 matching 12 bases. In germline, CDR1 is SGDLS, CDR2 YYNGEE. The CDR3 spans 18 residues. The junction had 7 bases not matched to a gene; V was cut back by 3 bases and J by 0 bases. CDR3 region: CASSGSQGQGASGNTIYF. The CDR3 DNA reads TGTGCCAGCAGCGGATCTCAGGGACAGGGGGCCTCTGGAAACACCATATATTTT.

The chain links TRBV21-1 to TRBJ2-1; TRBD2, the table's D call, lacks a check against the DNA. TRBV21-1 is noted as a pseudogene. The CDR3 sequence is 17 residues long. CDR3: CASSKDQTSGRYNEQFF. The DNA for the CDR3 is TGTGCCAGCAGCAAAGACCAGACTAGCGGGAGGTACAATGAGCAGTTCTTC.

CDR3 in amino acids: CASSRGQTSSYEQYF. The CDR3 DNA follows: TGTGCCAGCAGCCGGGGACAGACGAGCTCCTACGAGCAGTACTTC. The chain uses TRBV6-5 and TRBJ2-7, with TRBD1 matching 7 bases. V shed 6 bases and J 0 bases; nucleotides not matched to a gene: 8. The length of the CDR3 is 15 residues. Per germline, CDR1 MNHEY and CDR2 SVGAGI.

The chain links TRBV7-8 to TRBJ2-2; D is possibly TRBD1 (6 bases). Per the germline V gene, CDR1 is SGHVS and CDR2 is FQNEAQ. V gave up 1 base and J gave up 2 bases, with 11 bases separating them. This CDR3 region has 16 residues. The CDR3 loop is CASSLDPRGNTGELFF. CDR3 nucleotide sequence: TGTGCCAGCAGCTTAGACCCCAGGGGCAACACCGGGGAGCTGTTTTTT.

The V and J genes are TRBV7-2 and TRBJ2-1, with 9 bases identical to TRBD1. Germline V gene data show CDR1 as SGHTA and CDR2 as FQGNSA. CDR3 length equals 14 residues. With 3 bases clipped from V and 12 bases from J, the junction kept 9 bases outside the gene matches. The CDR3 loop reads CASSLTGGRQWQFF. CDR3 DNA: TGTGCCAGCAGCTTGACAGGGGGTAGGCAATGGCAGTTCTTC.

This clone has only one observation. The chain employs TRBV5-1 and TRBJ2-2; 8 nucleotides agree with TRBD1. The CDR3 consists of 15 residues. V was pared by 4 bases and J by 3 bases, with 5 bases of the junction left unmatched. Per germline, CDR1 SGHRS and CDR2 YFSETQ. Here the CDR3 reads CASSRQGKDTGELFF. For the CDR3, the DNA is TGCGCCAGCAGCAGACAGGGGAAGGACACCGGGGAGCTGTTTTTT.